This TCR beta chain was found in a study of blood T cells in healthy people across ages. Whole-study findings and limits: Measured against age, TCR beta diversity per million T cells decreased in a roughly linear manner. Correlation between TCR beta diversity and naive T cell percentage was strong.

The second PCR ran roughly 7 to 12 cycles with a sample-barcoded 5' primer and J-beta primers. Every cDNA was tagged by a template-switch adaptor with 12 random nucleotides. TCRdb re-derived calls from the 5' RACE reads in MiXCR, one entry per CDR3 protein. The table records 600,000 to 650,000 distinct CDR3 sequences, roughly 58% of them present only once. This clonotype showed up just a few times. Its matching antigen is unknown. Germline CDR1 is SQVTM and CDR2 is ANQGSEA. The junction had 12 bases not matched to a gene; V was cut back by 7 bases and J by 3 bases. The CDR3 runs 15 residues. Donors were systemically healthy Caucasian individuals from Russia aged roughly 6 to 95 years.

The TCR sequence derives from a man between 60 and 70 years old in good health. The sample consisted of blood. The gene calls are TRBV29-1 and TRBJ2-4; 7 nucleotides agree with TRBD1. CDR3 protein: CSAIQGTAGKNIQYF. The CDR3 bases are TGCAGCGCCATACAGGGGACCGCAGGCAAAAACATTCAGTACTTC.